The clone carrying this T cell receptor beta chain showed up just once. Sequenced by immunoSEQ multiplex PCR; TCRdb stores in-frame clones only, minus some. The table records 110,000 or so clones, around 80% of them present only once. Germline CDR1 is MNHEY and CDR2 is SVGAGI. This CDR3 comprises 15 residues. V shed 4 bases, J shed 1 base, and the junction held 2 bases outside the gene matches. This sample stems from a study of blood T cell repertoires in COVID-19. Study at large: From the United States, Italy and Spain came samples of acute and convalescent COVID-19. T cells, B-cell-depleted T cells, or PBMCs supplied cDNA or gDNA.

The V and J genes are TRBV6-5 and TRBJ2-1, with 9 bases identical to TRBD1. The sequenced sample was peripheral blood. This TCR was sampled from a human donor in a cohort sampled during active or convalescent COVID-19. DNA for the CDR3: TGTGCCAGCAGTTCGGGGACAGGGTCCTACAATGAGCAGTTCTTC. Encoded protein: CASSSGTGSYNEQFF.